This TCR beta chain was sequenced for a study of technical replicates of blood from four donors. Germline-derived CDR1 and CDR2 are LNHNV and YYDKDF (reference sequence). The CDR3 contains 21 residues. The V and J ends lost 2 bases and 7 bases respectively, with 32 bases between them. Libraries were prepared by immunoSEQ multiplex PCR; TCRdb keeps only in-frame clonotypes and omits some of them. The sample has 80,000 to 85,000 clones; 89% are singletons. This clonotype originated in a human donor in good health. The chain has TRBV15 and TRBJ1-4; weak D call: TRBD1 (5 bases). The sequenced sample was T cells isolated from PBMCs. In DNA, the CDR3 is TGTGCCACCAGCAGAACTGATGGGGCGATCAGAAGAGCCGGAGCACGTGAAAAACTGTTTTTT. This codes for CATSRTDGAIRRAGAREKLFF.